This entry describes one TCR beta chain. Its target is not known. One junction end disagrees with the germline gene, perhaps due to a read error. The germline V gene has CDR1 SGHDT and CDR2 YYEEEE. This CDR3 contains 16 residues. Three rounds of nested PCR, following a modified ARM-PCR protocol, produced the TCRbeta library. TCRdb reprocessed the multiplex PCR reads via MiXCR and lists one record per CDR3 protein. The sample lists about 80,000 distinct CDR3 sequences, 55% to 70% occurring once. This sample's RNA came from whole unsorted tissue. This sample is drawn from a study of tumor and adjacent non-tumor tissue in lung cancer. About the study: The patients, around 10 men and about 5 women, were about 31 to 85 with stage I to III disease.

Study-level results: Tumor tissue had significantly higher TCR diversity than normal lung. Top 100 clones took a larger repertoire share in normal lung.

This chain joins TRBV5-6 and TRBJ2-2; D is perhaps TRBD1 (5 bases). The sample taken for sequencing was lung tumor tissue. The clonotype originates from a woman aged 70-85 years with non-small cell lung cancer. CDR3 protein: CASSSTDSSNTGELFF. The CDR3, as DNA: TGTGCCAGCAGCTCCACAGACAGCTCGAACACAGGGGAGCTGTTTTTT. Variable domain in full (rest from reference TRBV5-6 and TRBJ2-2): DAGVTQSPTHLIKTRGQQVTLRCSPKSGHDTVSWYQQALGQGPQFIFQYYEEEERQRGNFPDRFSGHQFPNYSSELNVNALLLGDSALYLCASSSTDSSNTGELFFGEGSRLTVL.